This T cell receptor beta chain stems from a study of blood T cell repertoires in COVID-19. Participants' own reports of clinical history determined their cohort assignment. Per the original methods: The assay estimated nucleated cells by amplifying reference gene primers. The method was immunoSEQ multiplex PCR; TCRdb's version includes in-frame clones alone and lacks a portion of them. V and J calls and clone size follow that table, whereas D and trimming were derived from the DNA. The sample holds around 140,000 clones, about 90% seen once. Input material: PBMCs or T cells enriched from blood (not recorded which). The TCR originated in a middle-aged woman who had been exposed to COVID-19.

The CDR3 protein is CASSPQGVIEKLFF. The CDR3 DNA follows: TGTGCCAGCAGTCCACAGGGTGTGATTGAAAAACTGTTTTTT. The chain recombines TRBV25-1 with TRBJ1-4; D may be TRBD1 (6 bases). From germline, CDR1 is MGHDK and CDR2 SYGVNS. Trimming removed 5 bases from V and 7 bases from J, with 14 bases in between. CDR3 length: 14 residues.